These T cell receptor beta chains were read from a single sample in a study of long-term antiretroviral therapy in people with HIV. Repertoires were generated with immunoSEQ multiplex PCR, while TCRdb's copy carries only in-frame clones and drops some. This sample carries some 27,000 clones, 93% of them seen once, and the ten largest clones take around 6.4%. Material: unsorted PBMCs, obtained approximately 6.3 years after starting antiretroviral therapy. Receptors originate from a woman in her forties with HIV. Each CDR3 is given with its conserved first and last residue. Fields, in order: J gene, clone size, V gene, D gene, CDR3 protein, CDR3 DNA. The D gene is left open where the match is weak. Clone size is not always given. Where it is, it says once, few, many or a class for expanded clones.

>TRBJ2-7|.|TRBV18|TRBD1
CASSTGAGGERTYEQYF
TGTGCCAGCTCAACCGGGGCAGGGGGCGAGAGGACCTACGAGCAGTACTTC
>TRBJ2-5|.|TRBV5-4|.
CASSLDGRQETQYF
TGTGCCAGCAGCTTGGACGGGAGACAAGAGACCCAGTACTTC
>TRBJ2-7|.|TRBV10-3|.
CAISESGGYYEQYF
TGTGCCATCAGTGAGTCTGGGGGGTACTACGAGCAGTACTTC
>TRBJ1-2|once|TRBV5-5|.
CASATGWSGYTF
TGTGCCAGCGCCACGGGTTGGTCTGGCTACACCTTC
>TRBJ1-2|.|TRBV6-6|.
CALQGPYGYTF
TGTGCCTTACAGGGTCCCTATGGCTACACTTTC
>TRBJ1-3|.|TRBV7-2|.
CASSHNRNSGNTIYF
TGTGCCAGCAGCCATAACCGAAACTCTGGAAACACCATATATTTT
>TRBJ2-1|.|TRBV19|.
CASSIFTGNNNEQFF
TGTGCCAGTAGTATCTTCACAGGGAATAACAATGAGCAGTTCTTC
>TRBJ1-3|.|TRBV6-1|.
CASRADRQAGNTIYF
TGTGCCAGCAGGGCGGATAGACAGGCTGGAAACACCATATATTTT
>TRBJ1-6|.|TRBV7-6|.
CASSSTGNPTGSPLHF
TGTGCCAGCAGTTCAACAGGAAACCCAACGGGTTCACCCCTCCACTTT
>TRBJ1-1|.|TRBV30|.
CAGAFWGTEAFF
TGTGCCGGAGCCTTTTGGGGCACTGAAGCTTTCTTT
>TRBJ1-2|.|TRBV14|.
CASSPHGRADGYTF
TGTGCCAGCAGCCCCCATGGCAGGGCCGATGGCTACACCTTC
>TRBJ1-1|.|TRBV7-2|.
CASSSWGGEAFF
TGTGCCAGCAGCTCCTGGGGAGGGGAAGCTTTCTTT
>TRBJ1-2|.|TRBV5-1|.
CASSSTRSYGYTF
TGCGCCAGCAGCTCAACCAGGTCCTATGGCTACACCTTC
>TRBJ1-2|.|TRBV20-1|.
CSARTARGYTF
TGCAGTGCTAGGACCGCGCGGGGCTACACCTTC
>TRBJ1-5|.|TRBV30|.
CAWSVGLSNQPQHF
TGTGCCTGGAGTGTAGGCCTTAGCAATCAGCCCCAGCATTTT
>TRBJ2-5|.|TRBV4-1|.
CASSQDPLGQTQYF
TGCGCCAGCAGCCAAGACCCTCTGGGACAGACCCAGTACTTC
>TRBJ2-1|.|TRBV5-6|.
CATGRTYNEQFF
TGTGCCACCGGGCGGACTTACAATGAGCAGTTCTTC
>TRBJ2-3|.|TRBV6-1|TRBD1
CASSKGQGTDTQYF
TGTGCCAGCAGTAAAGGACAGGGAACAGATACGCAGTATTTT
>TRBJ1-5|.|TRBV6-1|TRBD1
CASGQAVRSNQPQHF
TGTGCCAGCGGACAGGCCGTGAGGAGCAATCAGCCCCAGCATTTT
>TRBJ2-3|.|TRBV9|.
CASSGRTGRETDTQYF
TGTGCCAGCAGCGGGCGCACGGGAAGGGAGACAGATACGCAGTATTTT
>TRBJ1-6|.|TRBV9|.
CASSVEWNSPLHF
TGTGCCAGCAGCGTAGAGTGGAATTCACCCCTCCACTTT
>TRBJ1-4|.|TRBV7-2|.
CASSLVYGGREKLFF
TGTGCCAGCAGCTTAGTCTATGGGGGAAGGGAAAAACTGTTTTTT
>TRBJ2-2|.|TRBV6-1|TRBD1
CASSEVGGPTGELFF
TGTGCCAGCAGTGAAGTAGGGGGCCCCACCGGGGAGCTGTTTTTT
>TRBJ1-2|.|TRBV27|TRBD1
CASRKQGVYGYTF
TGTGCCAGCAGAAAACAGGGGGTGTATGGCTACACCTTC
>TRBJ2-7|.|TRBV15|TRBD1
CATSTGTGTYEQYF
TGTGCCACCAGCACCGGGACAGGGACCTACGAGCAGTACTTC
>TRBJ2-5|.|TRBV7-2|.
CASSFSGTPGGETQYF
TGTGCCAGCAGCTTTTCCGGCACCCCAGGGGGGGAGACCCAGTACTTC
>TRBJ1-3|.|TRBV19|.
CASSITGSGNTIYF
TGTGCCAGTAGTATAACAGGCTCTGGAAACACCATATATTTT
>TRBJ1-2|.|TRBV7-8|.
CASSPWAGESYGYTF
TGTGCCAGCAGCCCATGGGCAGGGGAAAGCTATGGCTACACCTTC
>TRBJ1-6|.|TRBV5-4|TRBD1
CASSPGTGGSSYNSPLHF
TGTGCCAGCAGCCCCGGGACAGGGGGGAGCTCCTATAATTCACCCCTCCACTTT
>TRBJ2-7|.|TRBV5-1|.
CASSLVGSHSYEQYF
TGCGCCAGCAGCTTGGTCGGGTCCCACTCCTACGAGCAGTACTTC
>TRBJ1-2|.|TRBV7-2|.
CASNAGLSNYGYTF
TGTGCCAGCAACGCAGGGTTGTCTAACTATGGCTACACCTTC
>TRBJ1-2|.|TRBV27|.
CASSRNERLGYTF
TGTGCCAGCAGTAGGAATGAGCGTCTGGGCTACACCTTC
>TRBJ1-2|few|TRBV4-3|.
CASSQDHTTGHYYTF
TGCGCCAGCAGCCAAGACCACACGACAGGTCATTACTACACCTTC
>TRBJ1-5|once|TRBV10-2|TRBD1
CASSAGQGSNQPQHF
TGCGCCAGCAGTGCGGGACAGGGGAGCAATCAGCCCCAGCATTTT
>TRBJ2-1|.|TRBV7-2|TRBD2
CASSLSGGAHNEQFF
TGTGCCAGCAGCCTTAGCGGGGGGGCCCACAATGAGCAGTTCTTC
>TRBJ1-2|.|TRBV25-1|.
CASRFGAEHGYTF
TGTGCCAGCCGCTTTGGGGCCGAACATGGCTACACCTTC
>TRBJ1-1|.|TRBV11-2|.
CASSLAGGVAFF
TGTGCCAGCAGCTTAGCGGGGGGAGTAGCTTTCTTT
>TRBJ2-3|.|TRBV10-3|TRBD2
CAIEASGRDTQYF
TGTGCCATCGAGGCTAGCGGAAGGGATACGCAGTATTTT
>TRBJ2-1|.|TRBV5-1|TRBD2
CASSLGTSRWDEQFF
TGCGCCAGCAGCCTCGGGACTAGTCGTTGGGATGAGCAGTTCTTC
>TRBJ1-2|.|TRBV6-6|.
CASSPPGNYGYTF
TGTGCCAGCAGCCCCCCGGGTAACTATGGCTACACCTTC